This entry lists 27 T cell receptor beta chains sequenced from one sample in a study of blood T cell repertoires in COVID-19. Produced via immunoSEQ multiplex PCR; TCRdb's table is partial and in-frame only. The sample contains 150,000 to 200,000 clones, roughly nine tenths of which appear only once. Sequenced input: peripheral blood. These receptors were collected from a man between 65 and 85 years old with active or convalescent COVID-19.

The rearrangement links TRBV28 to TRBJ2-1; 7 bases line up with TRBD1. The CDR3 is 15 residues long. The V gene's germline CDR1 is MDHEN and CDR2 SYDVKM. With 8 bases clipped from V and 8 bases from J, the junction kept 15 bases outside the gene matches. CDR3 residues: CASAMGQPRRYEQFF. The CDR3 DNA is TGTGCCAGCGCGATGGGACAGCCAAGACGGTATGAGCAGTTCTTC.

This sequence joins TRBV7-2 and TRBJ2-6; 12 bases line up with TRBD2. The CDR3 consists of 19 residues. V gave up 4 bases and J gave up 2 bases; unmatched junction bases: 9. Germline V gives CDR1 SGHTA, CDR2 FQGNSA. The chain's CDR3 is CASSSPGLAGSAGANVLTF. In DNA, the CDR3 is TGTGCCAGCAGCTCCCCGGGACTAGCGGGTTCCGCTGGGGCCAACGTCCTGACTTTC.

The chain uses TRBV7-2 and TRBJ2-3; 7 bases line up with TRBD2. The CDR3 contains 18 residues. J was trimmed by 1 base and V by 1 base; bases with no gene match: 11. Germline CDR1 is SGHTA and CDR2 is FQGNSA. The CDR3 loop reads CASSLGLRSSGGTDTQYF. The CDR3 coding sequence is TGTGCCAGCAGCTTAGGCCTTCGGTCGAGCGGGGGCACAGATACGCAGTATTTT.

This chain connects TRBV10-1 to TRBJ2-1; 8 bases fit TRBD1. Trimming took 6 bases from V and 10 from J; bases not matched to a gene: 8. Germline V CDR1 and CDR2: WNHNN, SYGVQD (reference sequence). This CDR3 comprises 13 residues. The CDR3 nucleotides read TGCGCCAGCAGGAAGGACAGGGTAGGCGAGCAGTTCTTC. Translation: CASRKDRVGEQFF.

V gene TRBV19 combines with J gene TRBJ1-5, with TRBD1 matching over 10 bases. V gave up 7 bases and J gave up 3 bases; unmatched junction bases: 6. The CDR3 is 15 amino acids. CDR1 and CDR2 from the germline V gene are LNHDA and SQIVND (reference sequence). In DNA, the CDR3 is TGTGCCAGTACCCAGGACAGGGGGTACAATCAGCCCCAGCATTTT. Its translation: CASTQDRGYNQPQHF.

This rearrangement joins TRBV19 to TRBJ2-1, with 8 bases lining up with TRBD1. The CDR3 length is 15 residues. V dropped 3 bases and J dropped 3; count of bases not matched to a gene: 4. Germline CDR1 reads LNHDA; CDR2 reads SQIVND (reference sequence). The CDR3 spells CASSMAGQGYNEQFF. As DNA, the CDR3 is TGTGCCAGTAGTATGGCCGGACAGGGCTACAATGAGCAGTTCTTC.

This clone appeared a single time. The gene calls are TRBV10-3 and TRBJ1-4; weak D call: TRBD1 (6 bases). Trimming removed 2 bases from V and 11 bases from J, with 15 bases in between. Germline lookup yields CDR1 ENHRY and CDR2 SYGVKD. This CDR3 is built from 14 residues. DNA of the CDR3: TGTGCCATCAGTGAGATGGGGGGGCCTCGCAAACTGTTTTTT. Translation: CAISEMGGPRKLFF.

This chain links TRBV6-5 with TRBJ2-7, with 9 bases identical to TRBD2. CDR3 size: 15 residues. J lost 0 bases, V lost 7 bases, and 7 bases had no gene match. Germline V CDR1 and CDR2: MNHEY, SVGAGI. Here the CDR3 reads CASIPSGASSYEQYF. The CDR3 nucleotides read TGTGCCAGCATCCCTAGCGGGGCTAGCTCCTACGAGCAGTACTTC.

CDR3 nucleotide sequence: TGCGCCAGCAGCCAGGGACTAGCGGGAGGCCGAGTGACCCAGTACTTC. Translation gives CASSQGLAGGRVTQYF. V is TRBV5-1 and J is TRBJ2-5; TRBD2 aligns across 15 bases. V was pared by 4 bases and J by 7 bases, with 8 bases of the junction left unmatched. Germline values: CDR1 SGHRS, CDR2 YFSETQ. CDR3 length equals 16 residues.

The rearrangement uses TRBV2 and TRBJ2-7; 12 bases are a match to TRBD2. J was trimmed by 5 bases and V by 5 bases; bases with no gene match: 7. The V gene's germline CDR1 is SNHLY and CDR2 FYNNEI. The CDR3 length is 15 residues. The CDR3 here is CASSPRTSGVNEQYF. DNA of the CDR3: TGTGCCAGCAGTCCTCGGACTAGCGGGGTCAACGAGCAGTACTTC.

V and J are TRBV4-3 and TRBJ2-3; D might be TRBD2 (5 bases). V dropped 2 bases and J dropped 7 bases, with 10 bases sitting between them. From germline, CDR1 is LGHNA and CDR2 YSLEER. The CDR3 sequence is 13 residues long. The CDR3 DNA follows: TGCGCCAGCAGCCAACAACTAGTACATACGCAGTATTTT. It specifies CASSQQLVHTQYF.

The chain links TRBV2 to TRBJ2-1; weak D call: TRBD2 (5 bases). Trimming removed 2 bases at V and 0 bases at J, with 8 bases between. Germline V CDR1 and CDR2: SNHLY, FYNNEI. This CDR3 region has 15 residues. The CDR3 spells CASSELGSSYNEQFF. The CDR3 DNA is TGTGCCAGCAGTGAACTTGGGAGCTCCTACAATGAGCAGTTCTTC.

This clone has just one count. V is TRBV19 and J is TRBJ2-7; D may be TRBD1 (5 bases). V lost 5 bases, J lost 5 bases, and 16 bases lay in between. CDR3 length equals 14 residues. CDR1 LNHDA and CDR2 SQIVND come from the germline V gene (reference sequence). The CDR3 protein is CASSRGHLRDEQYF. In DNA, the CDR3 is TGTGCCAGTAGTCGAGGACACCTAAGGGACGAGCAGTACTTC.

The CDR3: CASSVADTSYGYTF. Here the CDR3 DNA reads TGTGCCAGCAGCGTAGCTGATACTTCCTATGGCTACACCTTC. The genes are TRBV9 and TRBJ1-2, with D hard to call. The CDR3 sequence is 14 residues long. Deletions cut 0 bases from V and 4 bases from J, with 10 bases between. Germline values: CDR1 SGDLS, CDR2 YYNGEE.

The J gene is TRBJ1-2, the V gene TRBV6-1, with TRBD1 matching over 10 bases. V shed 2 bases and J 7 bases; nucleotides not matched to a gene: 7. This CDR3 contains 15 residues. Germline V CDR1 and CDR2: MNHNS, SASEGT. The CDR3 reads CASSELDRGTVGYTF. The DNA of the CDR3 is TGTGCCAGCAGTGAATTGGACAGGGGGACTGTTGGCTACACCTTC.

In nucleotides, the CDR3 is TGTGCCAGCAGTCAACCGGGACAGCCTTACGAGCAGTACTTC. It is translated as CASSQPGQPYEQYF. This chain uses TRBV27 with TRBJ2-7; 7 nucleotides agree with TRBD1. There are 14 residues in the CDR3. Losses at the gene ends were 5 bases for V and 4 bases for J; bases not matched to a gene: 8. Germline V lookup: CDR1 MNHEY, CDR2 SMNVEV (reference sequence).

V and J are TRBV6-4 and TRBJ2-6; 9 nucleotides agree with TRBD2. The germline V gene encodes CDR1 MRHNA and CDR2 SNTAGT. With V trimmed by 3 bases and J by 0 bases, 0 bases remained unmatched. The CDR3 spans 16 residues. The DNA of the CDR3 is TGTGCCAGCAGTGAGCGGGGGGGCTCTGGGGCCAACGTCCTGACTTTC. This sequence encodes CASSERGGSGANVLTF.

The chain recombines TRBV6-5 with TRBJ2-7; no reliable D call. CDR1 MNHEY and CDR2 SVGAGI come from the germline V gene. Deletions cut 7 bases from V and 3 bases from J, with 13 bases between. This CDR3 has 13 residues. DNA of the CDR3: TGTGCCAGCACCCTGTCCCAGCGCTACGAGCAGTACTTC. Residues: CASTLSQRYEQYF.

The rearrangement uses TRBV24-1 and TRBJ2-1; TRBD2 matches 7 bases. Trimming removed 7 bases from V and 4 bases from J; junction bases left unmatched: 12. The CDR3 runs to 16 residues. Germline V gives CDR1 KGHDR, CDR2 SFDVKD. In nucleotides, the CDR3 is TGTGCCACCAGCAAGAGCGGGACCCTGTCTTACAATGAGCAGTTCTTC. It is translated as CATSKSGTLSYNEQFF.

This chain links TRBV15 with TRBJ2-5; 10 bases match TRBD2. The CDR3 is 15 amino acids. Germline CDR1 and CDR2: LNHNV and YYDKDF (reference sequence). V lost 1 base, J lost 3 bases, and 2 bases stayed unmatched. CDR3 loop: CATSRVTSGKETQYF. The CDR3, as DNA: TGTGCCACCAGCAGAGTCACTAGCGGGAAAGAGACCCAGTACTTC.

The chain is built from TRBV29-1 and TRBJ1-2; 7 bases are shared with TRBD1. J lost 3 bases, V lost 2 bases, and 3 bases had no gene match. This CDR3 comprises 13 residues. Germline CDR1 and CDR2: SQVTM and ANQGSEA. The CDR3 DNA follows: TGCAGCGTTGAAACAGGGGTGGACTATGGCTACACCTTC. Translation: CSVETGVDYGYTF.

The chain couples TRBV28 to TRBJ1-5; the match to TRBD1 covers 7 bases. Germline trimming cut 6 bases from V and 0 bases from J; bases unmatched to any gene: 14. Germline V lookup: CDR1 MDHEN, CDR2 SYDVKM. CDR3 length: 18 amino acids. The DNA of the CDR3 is TGTGCCAGCAGACGACAGGGCGGCGGGGCTTATAGCAATCAGCCCCAGCATTTT. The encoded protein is CASRRQGGGAYSNQPQHF.

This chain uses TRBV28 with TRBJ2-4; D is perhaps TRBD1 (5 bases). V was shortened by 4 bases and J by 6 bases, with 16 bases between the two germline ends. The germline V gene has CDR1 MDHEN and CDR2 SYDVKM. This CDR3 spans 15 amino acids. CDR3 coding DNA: TGTGCCAGCAGTTCCCTCGGGCCCCAGGGAAACATTCAGTACTTC. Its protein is CASSSLGPQGNIQYF.

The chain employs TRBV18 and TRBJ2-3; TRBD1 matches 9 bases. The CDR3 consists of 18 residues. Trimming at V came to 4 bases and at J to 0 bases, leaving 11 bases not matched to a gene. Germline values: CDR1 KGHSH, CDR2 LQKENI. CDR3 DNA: TGTGCCAGCTCACGGAGGGACAGGGTCAATCCTAGCACAGATACGCAGTATTTT. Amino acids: CASSRRDRVNPSTDTQYF.

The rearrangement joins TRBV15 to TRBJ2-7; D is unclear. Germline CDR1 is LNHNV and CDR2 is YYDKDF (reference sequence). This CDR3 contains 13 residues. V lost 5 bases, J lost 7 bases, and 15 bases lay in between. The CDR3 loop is CATSPGPEEEQYF. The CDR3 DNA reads TGTGCCACCAGCCCTGGCCCTGAGGAAGAGCAGTACTTC.

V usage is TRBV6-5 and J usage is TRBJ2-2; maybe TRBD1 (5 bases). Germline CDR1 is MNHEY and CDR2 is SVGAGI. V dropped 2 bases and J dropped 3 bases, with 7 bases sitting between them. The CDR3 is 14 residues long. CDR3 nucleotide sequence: TGTGCCAGCAGTTACGGACAAGACACCGGGGAGCTGTTTTTT. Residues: CASSYGQDTGELFF.

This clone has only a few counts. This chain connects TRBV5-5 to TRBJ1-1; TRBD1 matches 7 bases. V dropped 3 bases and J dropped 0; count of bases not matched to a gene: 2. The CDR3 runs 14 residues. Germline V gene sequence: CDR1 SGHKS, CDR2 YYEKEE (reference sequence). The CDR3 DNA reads TGTGCCAGCAGCTGGGACAGACTGAACACTGAAGCTTTCTTT. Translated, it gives CASSWDRLNTEAFF.